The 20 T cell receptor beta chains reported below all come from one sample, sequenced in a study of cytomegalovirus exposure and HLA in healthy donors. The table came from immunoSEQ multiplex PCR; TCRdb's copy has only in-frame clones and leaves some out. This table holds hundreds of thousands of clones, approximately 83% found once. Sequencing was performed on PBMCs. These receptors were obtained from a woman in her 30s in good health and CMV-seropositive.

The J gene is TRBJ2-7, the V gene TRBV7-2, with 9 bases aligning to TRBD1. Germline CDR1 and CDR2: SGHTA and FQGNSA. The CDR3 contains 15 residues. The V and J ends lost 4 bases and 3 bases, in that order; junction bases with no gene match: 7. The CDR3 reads CASSSPGQGHYEQYF. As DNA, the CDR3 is TGTGCCAGCAGCTCACCGGGACAGGGACACTACGAGCAGTACTTC.

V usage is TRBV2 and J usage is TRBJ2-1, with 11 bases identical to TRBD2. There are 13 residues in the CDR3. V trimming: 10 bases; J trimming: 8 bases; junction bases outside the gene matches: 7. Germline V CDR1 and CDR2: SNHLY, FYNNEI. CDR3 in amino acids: CANTSGSSDEQFF. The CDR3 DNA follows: TGTGCCAATACTAGCGGGAGTTCGGATGAGCAGTTCTTC. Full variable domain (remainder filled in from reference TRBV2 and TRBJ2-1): EPEVTQTPSHQVTQMGQEVILRCVPISNHLYFYWYRQILGQKVEFLVSFYNNEISEKSEIFDDQFSVERPDGSNFTLKIRSTKLEDSAMYFCANTSGSSDEQFFGPGTRLTVL.

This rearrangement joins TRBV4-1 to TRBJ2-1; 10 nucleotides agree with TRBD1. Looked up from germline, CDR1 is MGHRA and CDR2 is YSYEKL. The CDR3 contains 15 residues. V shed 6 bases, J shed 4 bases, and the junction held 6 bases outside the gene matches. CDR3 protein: CASSFGQGVYNEQFF. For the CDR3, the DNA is TGCGCCAGCAGTTTCGGACAGGGGGTGTACAATGAGCAGTTCTTC.

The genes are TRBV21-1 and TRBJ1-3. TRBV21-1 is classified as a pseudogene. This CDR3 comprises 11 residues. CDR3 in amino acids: CASSKSGTIYF. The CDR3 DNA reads TGTGCCAGCAGCAAATCCGGGACCATATATTTT.

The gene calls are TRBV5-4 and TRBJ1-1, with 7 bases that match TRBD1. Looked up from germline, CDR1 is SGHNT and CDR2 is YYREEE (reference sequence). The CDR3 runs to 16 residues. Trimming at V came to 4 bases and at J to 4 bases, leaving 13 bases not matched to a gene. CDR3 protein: CASSIGIGTAITEAFF. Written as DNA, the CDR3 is TGTGCCAGCAGCATCGGAATCGGGACAGCTATCACTGAAGCTTTCTTT.

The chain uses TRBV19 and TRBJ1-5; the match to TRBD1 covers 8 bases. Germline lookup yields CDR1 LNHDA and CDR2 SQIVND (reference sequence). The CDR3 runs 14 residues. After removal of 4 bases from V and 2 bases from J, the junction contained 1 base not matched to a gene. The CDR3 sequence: CASSRGQGNQPQHF. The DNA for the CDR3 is TGTGCCAGTAGTAGGGGACAGGGCAATCAGCCCCAGCATTTT.

Here the CDR3 reads CASSQLTGDPNTEAFF. CDR3 coding DNA: TGTGCCAGCAGCCAATTAACAGGGGACCCGAACACTGAAGCTTTCTTT. The chain employs TRBV14 and TRBJ1-1, with 7 bases lining up with TRBD1. CDR3 length equals 16 residues. Trimming cost V 2 bases and J 1 base; bases outside gene matches: 7. In germline, CDR1 is SGHDN, CDR2 FVKESK.

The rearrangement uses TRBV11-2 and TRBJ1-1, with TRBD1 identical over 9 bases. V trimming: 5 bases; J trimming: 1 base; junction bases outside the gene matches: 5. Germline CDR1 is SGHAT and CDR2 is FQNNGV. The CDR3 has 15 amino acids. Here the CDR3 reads CASSPRGQGNTEAFF. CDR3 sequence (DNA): TGTGCCAGCAGCCCTAGGGGACAGGGGAACACTGAAGCTTTCTTT.

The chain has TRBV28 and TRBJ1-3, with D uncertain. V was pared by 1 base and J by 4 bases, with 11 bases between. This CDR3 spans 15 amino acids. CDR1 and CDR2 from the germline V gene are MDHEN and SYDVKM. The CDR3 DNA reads TGTGCCAGCAGTTTATTTAGCGTAGGAGGAAACACCATATATTTT. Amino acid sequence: CASSLFSVGGNTIYF.

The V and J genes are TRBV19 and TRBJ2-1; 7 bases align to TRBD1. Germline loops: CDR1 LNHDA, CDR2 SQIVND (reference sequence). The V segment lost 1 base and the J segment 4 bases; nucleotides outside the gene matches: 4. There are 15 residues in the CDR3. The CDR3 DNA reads TGTGCCAGTAGTATAGTGTCGGGACAGTACAATGAGCAGTTCTTC. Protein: CASSIVSGQYNEQFF.

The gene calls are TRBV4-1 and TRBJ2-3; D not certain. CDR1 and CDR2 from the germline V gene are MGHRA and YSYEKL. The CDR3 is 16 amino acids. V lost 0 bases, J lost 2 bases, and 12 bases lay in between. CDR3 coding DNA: TGCGCCAGCAGCCAAGAGGTCAACTACGACACAGATACGCAGTATTTT. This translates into CASSQEVNYDTDTQYF.

The CDR3 nucleotides are TGTGCCAGCAGTTTCCAAGCGGGAGATACGCAGTATTTT. Protein: CASSFQAGDTQYF. V usage is TRBV28 and J usage is TRBJ2-3, with a tentative D call TRBD2 (6 bases). Germline values: CDR1 MDHEN, CDR2 SYDVKM. The CDR3 loop spans 13 amino acids. The V gene lost 3 bases and the J gene lost 5 bases, with 9 bases spanning the gap.

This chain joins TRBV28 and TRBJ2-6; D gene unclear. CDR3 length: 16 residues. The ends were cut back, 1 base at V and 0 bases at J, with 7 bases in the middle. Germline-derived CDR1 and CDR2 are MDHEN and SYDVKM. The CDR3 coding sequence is TGTGCCAGCAGTTTATTTTGGAGCTCTGGGGCCAACGTCCTGACTTTC. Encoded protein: CASSLFWSSGANVLTF.

Here the CDR3 reads CASSLIPGGGYEQYF. The CDR3 nucleotides are TGCGCCAGCAGCTTGATTCCAGGGGGCGGGTACGAGCAGTACTTC. V gene TRBV5-1 combines with J gene TRBJ2-7, with 8 bases fitting TRBD1. This CDR3 has 15 residues. V was clipped by 1 base and J by 4 bases; unmatched bases: 7. Germline V lookup: CDR1 SGHRS, CDR2 YFSETQ.

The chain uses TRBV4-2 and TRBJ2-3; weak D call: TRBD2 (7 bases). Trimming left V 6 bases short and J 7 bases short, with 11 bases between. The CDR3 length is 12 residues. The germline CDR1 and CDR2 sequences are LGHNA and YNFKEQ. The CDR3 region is CASRSGGNTQYF. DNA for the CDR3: TGTGCCAGCAGGTCGGGGGGCAATACGCAGTATTTT.

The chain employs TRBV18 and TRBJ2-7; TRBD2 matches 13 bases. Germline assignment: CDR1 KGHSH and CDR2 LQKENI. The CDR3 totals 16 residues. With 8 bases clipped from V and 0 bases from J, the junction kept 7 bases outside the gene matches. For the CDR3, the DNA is TGTGCCAGCAAACTCGGACTAGCGGGAGACTCCTACGAGCAGTACTTC. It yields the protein CASKLGLAGDSYEQYF.

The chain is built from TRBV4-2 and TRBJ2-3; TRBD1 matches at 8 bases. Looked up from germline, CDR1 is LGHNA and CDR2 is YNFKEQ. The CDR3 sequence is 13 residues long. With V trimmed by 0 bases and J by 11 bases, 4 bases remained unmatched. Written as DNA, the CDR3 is TGTGCCAGCAGCCAAGATGAAGGGACAGGGCAGTATTTT. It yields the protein CASSQDEGTGQYF.

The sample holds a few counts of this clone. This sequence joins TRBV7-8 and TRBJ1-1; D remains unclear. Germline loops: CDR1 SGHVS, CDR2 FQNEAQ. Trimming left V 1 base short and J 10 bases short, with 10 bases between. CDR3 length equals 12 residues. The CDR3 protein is CASSLDRRGAFF. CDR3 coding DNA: TGTGCCAGCAGCTTAGATAGGCGGGGAGCTTTCTTT.

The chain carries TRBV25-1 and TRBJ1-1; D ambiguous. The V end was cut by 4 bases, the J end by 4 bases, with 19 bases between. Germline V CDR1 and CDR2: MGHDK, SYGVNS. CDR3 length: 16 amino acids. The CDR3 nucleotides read TGTGCCAGCAGTGTTTTCATCGGCGCCGGAGTCACTGAAGCTTTCTTT. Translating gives CASSVFIGAGVTEAFF.

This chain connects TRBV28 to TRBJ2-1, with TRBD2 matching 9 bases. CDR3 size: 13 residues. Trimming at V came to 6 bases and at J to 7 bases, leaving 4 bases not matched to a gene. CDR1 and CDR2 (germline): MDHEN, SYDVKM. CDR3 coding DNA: TGTGCCAGCAGGGCTAGCGGGATAAATGAGCAGTTCTTC. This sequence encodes CASRASGINEQFF. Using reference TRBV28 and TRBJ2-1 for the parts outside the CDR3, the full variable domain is DVKVTQSSRYLVKRTGEKVFLECVQDMDHENMFWYRQDPGLGLRLIYFSYDVKMKEKGDIPEGYSVSREKKERFSLILESASTNQTSMYLCASRASGINEQFFGPGTRLTVL.